This TCR beta chain is drawn from a study of blood T cell repertoires in COVID-19. As for the study in general: Sites in the United States, Italy and Spain provided acute and convalescent COVID-19 samples. PBMCs, B-cell-depleted T cells, or T cells provided the cDNA or gDNA that made up the material.

Original handling: By means of reference gene primer amplification, nucleated cell counts were estimated. TCRdb's table, derived via immunoSEQ multiplex PCR, lists solely in-frame clones and lacks some. The DNA was the basis for D and trimming; V, J and clone size are from that table. The sample lists 65,000 to 80,000 clones, 84% occurring once. The sample taken for sequencing was peripheral blood. This sequence originates from a human donor in a cohort sampled during active COVID-19.

The DNA of the CDR3 is TGTGCCAGCAGCTTACCGGGACTAGCGGACTACGAGCAGTACTTC. It encodes CASSLPGLADYEQYF. The chain recombines TRBV5-4 with TRBJ2-7, with 11 bases identical to TRBD2. Germline V CDR1 and CDR2: SGHNT, YYREEE (reference sequence). The CDR3 spans 15 residues. V lost 2 bases and J lost 3; bases outside the gene matches: 4. Filled out from reference TRBV5-4 and TRBJ2-7, the complete variable domain reads ETGVTQSPTHLIKTRGQQVTLRCSSQSGHNTVSWYQQALGQGPQFIFQYYREEENGRGNFPPRFSGLQFPNYSSELNVNALELDDSALYLCASSLPGLADYEQYFGPGTRLTVT.